Below are 11 T cell receptor beta chains sequenced from a single sample in a study of T cell responses to AZD1222 COVID-19 vaccine. Assay used: immunoSEQ multiplex PCR; TCRdb lists only in-frame clones, some missing. Seen here are 100,000 to 150,000 clones, 80% to 95% observed once, and the top ten hold 1.5% to 2%. Here the sequenced sample was peripheral blood, taken 28 days after the second AZD1222 dose. The receptors derive from an adult who received the AZD1222 COVID-19 vaccine.

The V call is TRBV3-1 (or the pseudogene TRBV3-2), the J call TRBJ2-3, with TRBD1 as a possible D gene (6 bases). Looked up from germline, CDR1 is LGHDT and CDR2 is YNNKEL (reference sequence). CDR3 length equals 13 residues. V lost 5 bases and J 5 bases, leaving 11 bases between the germline ends. CDR3 DNA: TGTGCCAGCAGCTCCCAACAGGGAGATACGCAGTATTTT. This gives the protein CASSSQQGDTQYF.

The gene calls are TRBV3-1 (or the pseudogene TRBV3-2) and TRBJ2-3; 7 bases are a match to TRBD2. The germline V gene has CDR1 LGHDT and CDR2 YNNKEL (reference sequence). The CDR3 covers 17 residues. V dropped 7 bases and J dropped 0; count of bases not matched to a gene: 13. The CDR3 nucleotides are TGTGCCAGCATTATGGGGAAGCGGGGAGGGAGCACAGATACGCAGTATTTT. This translates into CASIMGKRGGSTDTQYF.

The V gene is TRBV24-1, the J gene TRBJ2-1; 7 nucleotides agree with TRBD2. CDR1 is KGHDR, CDR2 SFDVKD, per germline. With 3 bases clipped from V and 2 bases from J, the junction kept 6 bases outside the gene matches. The CDR3 has 16 amino acids. The CDR3 nucleotides read TGTGCCACCAGTGATCAGGCGGGAGCGACCTACAATGAGCAGTTCTTC. Translation gives CATSDQAGATYNEQFF.

V and J are TRBV18 and TRBJ1-3, with D perhaps matching TRBD1 (6 bases). V was cut by 5 bases and J by 0 bases, with 20 bases left in between. The germline CDR1 and CDR2 sequences are KGHSH and LQKENI. The CDR3 runs 18 residues. Here the CDR3 reads CASSETVQGLISGNTIYF. CDR3 DNA: TGTGCCAGCTCAGAAACTGTACAGGGCCTAATCTCTGGAAACACCATATATTTT.

The V call is TRBV6-5, the J call TRBJ1-1; D gene unclear. V was pared by 5 bases and J by 2 bases, with 12 bases between. The CDR3 covers 14 residues. CDR1 MNHEY and CDR2 SVGAGI come from the germline V gene. The CDR3, as DNA: TGTGCCAGCAGTCCCGCGGGCCTCAACACTGAAGCTTTCTTT. Translated, it gives CASSPAGLNTEAFF.

The rearrangement links TRBV9 to TRBJ1-5; 7 bases are shared with TRBD1. Per germline, CDR1 SGDLS and CDR2 YYNGEE. CDR3 length: 15 residues. Trimming at V came to 4 bases and at J to 0 bases, leaving 4 bases not matched to a gene. The CDR3 loop is CASSYTGASNQPQHF. The CDR3 nucleotides read TGTGCCAGCAGCTATACAGGGGCTAGCAATCAGCCCCAGCATTTT.

The chain couples TRBV3-1 (or the pseudogene TRBV3-2) to TRBJ2-7; tentative D call: TRBD2 (5 bases). V lost 4 bases and J lost 7, with 26 bases in between. Germline V gives CDR1 LGHDT, CDR2 YNNKEL (reference sequence). The CDR3 consists of 17 residues. Written as DNA, the CDR3 is TGTGCCAGCAGCCCCGAGGTTACCCGACTGGTAGCGTGGGAGCAGTACGTC. It translates to CASSPEVTRLVAWEQYV.

This chain connects TRBV7-9 to TRBJ2-7; TRBD2 aligns across 13 bases. The CDR3 is 15 residues long. Germline assignment: CDR1 SEHNR and CDR2 FQNEAQ (reference sequence). The V segment lost 6 bases and the J segment 5 bases; nucleotides outside the gene matches: 7. CDR3 region: CASSYGLAGVDEQYV. The CDR3 nucleotides are TGTGCCAGCAGTTACGGACTAGCGGGAGTCGACGAGCAGTACGTC.

The chain has TRBV3-1 (or the pseudogene TRBV3-2) and TRBJ1-5; D uncertain. CDR1 and CDR2 from the germline V gene are LGHDT and YNNKEL (reference sequence). V lost 1 base, J lost 5 bases, and 6 bases lay in between. The CDR3 is 13 residues long. For the CDR3, the DNA is TGTGCCAGCAGCCAAGTGGTAGATCAGCCCCAGCATTTT. It specifies CASSQVVDQPQHF.

The rearrangement joins TRBV7-9 to TRBJ2-1; the match to TRBD1 covers 10 bases. This CDR3 has 13 amino acids. Germline loops: CDR1 SEHNR, CDR2 FQNEAQ (reference sequence). V was pared by 6 bases and J by 9 bases, with 5 bases of the junction left unmatched. The CDR3 DNA follows: TGTGCCAGCAGACCGACAGGGGGCAGTGAGCAGTTCTTC. Its protein is CASRPTGGSEQFF.

The chain uses TRBV5-1 and TRBJ1-2; 10 bases are a match to TRBD1. The germline CDR1 and CDR2 sequences are SGHRS and YFSETQ. With 4 bases clipped from V and 4 bases from J, the junction kept 10 bases outside the gene matches. The CDR3 extends over 16 amino acids. The CDR3 coding sequence is TGCGCCAGCAGCCCAACCGGGACAGGGGTAGGCTATGGCTACACCTTC. Amino acid sequence: CASSPTGTGVGYGYTF.